This passage covers 6 T cell receptor beta chains from one sample sequenced in a study of T cell repertoires in cytomegalovirus infection. TCRdb called the reads again in MiXCR, with one record for every CDR3 protein. Among about 740,000 distinct CDR3 sequences listed, approximately 40% were seen once. Sequenced material: PBMCs. The receptors were gathered from a human donor in good health (CMV status not recorded). Some clones in this sample may be carry-over from other donors' samples.

There are many counts of this clonotype. As DNA, the CDR3 is TGTGCCAGCAGATTAACAGGGGGAAATTCACCCCTCCACTTT. This gives the protein CASRLTGGNSPLHF. This chain links TRBV7-2 with TRBJ1-6; 8 bases are shared with TRBD1. Germline V gene lookup returns CDR1 SGHTA and CDR2 FQGNSA. V gave up 6 bases and J gave up 7 bases; unmatched junction bases: 5. The CDR3 sequence is 14 residues long.

CDR3 DNA: TGTGCCAGCAGCTTAGTCGGGGGACGCTACGAGCAGTACTTC. Its translation: CASSLVGGRYEQYF. The chain uses TRBV7-9 and TRBJ2-7; tentative D call: TRBD2 (6 bases). The CDR3 has 14 amino acids. Germline V CDR1 and CDR2: SEHNR, FQNEAQ (reference sequence). The germline V and J ends were trimmed by 1 base and 3 bases, with 10 bases remaining between them.

The chain recombines TRBV28 with TRBJ2-7; 11 bases align to TRBD2. The V segment lost 2 bases and the J segment 5 bases; nucleotides outside the gene matches: 5. The CDR3 extends over 15 amino acids. Germline CDR1 reads MDHEN; CDR2 reads SYDVKM. The CDR3 bases are TGTGCCAGCAGTTTAACTAGCGGGAGTTTCCACGAGCAGTACTTC. It encodes CASSLTSGSFHEQYF.

This clonotype was picked up a small number of times. The rearrangement links TRBV27 to TRBJ2-3; TRBD1 matches at 8 bases. V shed 4 bases, J shed 1 base, and the junction held 4 bases outside the gene matches. This CDR3 is 15 amino acids long. The germline V gene encodes CDR1 MNHEY and CDR2 SMNVEV (reference sequence). CDR3 in amino acids: CASSWTGSGTDTQYF. DNA of the CDR3: TGTGCCAGCAGTTGGACAGGGTCTGGCACAGATACGCAGTATTTT.

The sample holds a few counts of this clonotype. The V and J genes are TRBV4-1 and TRBJ1-5; the D is unclear. V lost 0 bases to trimming and J lost 3 bases, with 6 bases between them. The length of the CDR3 is 14 residues. CDR1 and CDR2 from the germline V gene are MGHRA and YSYEKL. CDR3 protein: CASSQDPYNQPQHF. CDR3 bases: TGCGCCAGCAGCCAAGATCCGTACAATCAGCCCCAGCATTTT.

This sequence joins TRBV20-1 and TRBJ2-7, with 9 positions matching TRBD1. The germline CDR1 and CDR2 sequences are DFQATT and SNEGSKA (reference sequence). The CDR3 runs to 14 residues. The V segment lost 6 bases and the J segment 5 bases; nucleotides outside the gene matches: 11. CDR3: CSAVLGTGFNEQYF. The CDR3 DNA follows: TGCAGTGCGGTATTAGGGACAGGGTTCAACGAGCAGTACTTC.